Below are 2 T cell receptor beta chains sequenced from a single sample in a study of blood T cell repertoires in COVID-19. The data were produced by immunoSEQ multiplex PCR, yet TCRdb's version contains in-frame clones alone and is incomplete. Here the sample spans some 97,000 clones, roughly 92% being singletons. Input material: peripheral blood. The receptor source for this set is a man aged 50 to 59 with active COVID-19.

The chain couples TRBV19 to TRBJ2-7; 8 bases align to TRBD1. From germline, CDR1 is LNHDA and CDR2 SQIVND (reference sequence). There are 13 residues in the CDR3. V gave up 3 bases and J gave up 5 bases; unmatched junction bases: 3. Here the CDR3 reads CASSIGTGDEQYV. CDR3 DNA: TGTGCCAGTAGTATTGGGACAGGCGACGAGCAGTACGTC.

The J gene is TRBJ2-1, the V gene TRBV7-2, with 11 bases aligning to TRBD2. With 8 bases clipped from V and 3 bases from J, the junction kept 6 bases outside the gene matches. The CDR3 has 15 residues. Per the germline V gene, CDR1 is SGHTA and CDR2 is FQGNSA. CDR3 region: CASPLGTSGYNEQFF. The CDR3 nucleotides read TGTGCCAGCCCGCTAGGGACTAGCGGCTACAATGAGCAGTTCTTC.